The clone carrying this T cell receptor (beta chain) has more than one count but fewer than ten. As yet, its antigen is unknown. The CDR3 has 19 residues. Sample time point: patch test 2, 6 weeks after DPC sensitization. Treatment meaning: therapeutic diphenylcyclopropenone sensitization with weekly scalp DPC. Original analysis: Between about 23,224 and 700,000 TCRs appeared in each sample, and the median stood at approximately 100,000. MiXCR was run by TCRdb on the RACE reads, yielding one entry per CDR3 protein. Clone size and V and J calls follow TCRdb, not the original study. The data show some 82,000 distinct CDR3 sequences, with less than 8.5% seen just once and 1.3% held by the top ten. The sample is drawn from a study of human T cells and chemical hapten exposure. Study-level points and caveats: TCRs above 1 in 1000 frequency did not change with DPC sensitization.

This sequence joins TRBV21-1 and TRBJ2-6; the table's D gene call, TRBD1, was not cross checked with the DNA. TRBV21-1 is a pseudogene. The sequence was collected from a woman aged 25 to 39 with alopecia areata. Some clones in this sample may be carry-over from other donors' samples. Sequenced here: whole blood, sampled in connection with sensitization to the hapten diphenylcyclopropenone (DPC). The CDR3 DNA sequence: TGTGCCAGCAGCAAAAAGGGAACAGGGCCAGCCTCTGGGGCCAACGTCCTGACTTTC. Translated, it gives CASSKKGTGPASGANVLTF.